The rows below give T cell receptor beta chains drawn from one sample of a study of vaccination effects on CD4 cells after COVID-19. Sequencing was performed with immunoSEQ multiplex PCR; in TCRdb, only in-frame clones are kept and a portion is missing. This sample has roughly 15,000 clones, with 70% found just once. These receptors' antigens are unknown. The sample consisted of CD4+ T cells from PBMCs cultured with SARS-CoV-2 spike peptides, taken after COVID-19 vaccination. The origin of the receptors is a human donor who received a COVID-19 vaccine. Each CDR3 is given with its conserved first and last residue. The D gene is left open where the match is weak. Only part of the rows carry a size: once, few, many, or a class if the clone is expanded.

size,D,J,V,DNA,CDR3
.,.,TRBJ1-2,TRBV6-6,TGTGCCAGCAGCCCCACAGGGAACTATGGCTACACCTTC,CASSPTGNYGYTF
.,.,TRBJ2-7,TRBV7-9,TGTGCCAGCAGCTTAGCCCACACTAGGGAGGCGTCGGGCGAGCAGTACTTC,CASSLAHTREASGEQYF
once,TRBD2,TRBJ2-3,TRBV19,TGTGCCAGTAGTGGCCAGCGGGGGGTTCCAGATACGCAGTATTTT,CASSGQRGVPDTQYF
.,.,TRBJ1-4,TRBV18,TGTGCCAGCTCAGTCGGGGGACGGGTTTTCGAAAAACTGTTTTTT,CASSVGGRVFEKLFF
.,.,TRBJ1-4,TRBV4-2,TGTGCCAGCAGCCACGGAGGGGCTGATGGCGTGTGGGTTACTGAAAAACTGTTTTTT,CASSHGGADGVWVTEKLFF
.,.,TRBJ2-3,TRBV19,TGTGCCAGTAGTCCGGGGAGCACAGATACGCAGTATTTT,CASSPGSTDTQYF
few,.,TRBJ1-3,TRBV2,TGTGCCAGCAGTATAGACACCCGCTCTGGAAACACCATATATTTT,CASSIDTRSGNTIYF
.,.,TRBJ2-1,TRBV18,TGTGCCAGCTCACCACCGTCGACGTTTAGCTCCTACAATGAGCAGTTCTTC,CASSPPSTFSSYNEQFF
few,.,TRBJ1-1,TRBV2,TGTGCCAGCAGTGACCCTTCCGGGACGACAGCTGAAGCTTTCTTT,CASSDPSGTTAEAFF
.,.,TRBJ2-7,TRBV7-9,TGTGCCAGCAGCTTAATAGGGTGGGGCAGTACCTACGAGCAGTACTTC,CASSLIGWGSTYEQYF
.,TRBD1,TRBJ1-6,TRBV2,TGTGCCAGCAGGTACAGGGGGCATAATTCACCCCTCCACTTT,CASRYRGHNSPLHF
once,.,TRBJ1-2,TRBV10-3,TGTGCCATCAGTGAGTCGACCGGGGCCACATCATCGGGGGGCTACACCTTC,CAISESTGATSSGGYTF
.,.,TRBJ2-3,TRBV27,TGTGCCAGCAGTTTAAGACCCGGGGGCACAGATACGCAGTATTTT,CASSLRPGGTDTQYF
.,TRBD2,TRBJ2-2,TRBV11-3,TGTGCCAGCAGCTCCCCTAGCGGGGGGGCGGGGACCGGGGAGCTGTTTTTT,CASSSPSGGAGTGELFF
once,TRBD1,TRBJ2-2,TRBV3-1/TRBV3-2,TGTGCCAGCAGCCCGGCCCGGACAGGAGCGAACACCGGGGAGCTGTTTTTT,CASSPARTGANTGELFF
few,.,TRBJ1-4,TRBV6-2/TRBV6-3,TGTGCCAGCAGCCCACGGAGACAGGCCCATGAAAAACTGTTTTTT,CASSPRRQAHEKLFF
few,TRBD1,TRBJ1-1,TRBV5-6,TGTGCCAGCAGCTTGGACAGGGGCAACACTGAAGCTTTCTTT,CASSLDRGNTEAFF
.,.,TRBJ2-6,TRBV21-1,.,CASILDRRIHASGANVLTF
few,.,TRBJ1-6,TRBV11-2,TGTGCCAGCAGCTTAGATCCCGGGGCAAATTCACCCCTCCACTTT,CASSLDPGANSPLHF
.,.,TRBJ1-5,TRBV28,TGTGCCAGCAGTTTTGTAAGGGGCCAGCCGCGCAATCAGCCCCAGCATTTT,CASSFVRGQPRNQPQHF
.,TRBD1,TRBJ1-2,TRBV12-3/TRBV12-4,TGTGCCAGCAGTTTGACAGGGGGCTATGGCTACACCTTC,CASSLTGGYGYTF
.,.,TRBJ2-2,TRBV5-1,TGCGCCAGCAGCTTAGAACAGGGCTACACCGGGGAGCTGTTTTTT,CASSLEQGYTGELFF
.,TRBD1,TRBJ1-3,TRBV4-3,TGCGCCAGCAGCCAAGAACAGGGGATGGACACCATATATTTT,CASSQEQGMDTIYF
.,.,TRBJ2-3,TRBV29-1,TGCAGCGTTGATAGGTGGGAGAGGCGAGATACGCAGTATTTT,CSVDRWERRDTQYF
.,.,TRBJ2-4,TRBV2,TGTGCCAGCAGTGTAAACGCAGGGAAGGCCAAAAACATTCAGTACTTC,CASSVNAGKAKNIQYF
.,TRBD1,TRBJ1-2,TRBV19,TGTGCCAGTAGTACCCGAGACAGGGGGAGCTATGGCTACACCTTC,CASSTRDRGSYGYTF
.,.,TRBJ2-5,TRBV13,TGTGCCAGCAGCTTAGGTACCACGCCCCCGGGGACCCAGTACTTC,CASSLGTTPPGTQYF
.,TRBD1,TRBJ2-2,TRBV5-5,TGTGCCAGCAGCTTGGGATTTCCAATGCAGGGGGCGCAGACCGGGGAGCTGTTTTTT,CASSLGFPMQGAQTGELFF
.,.,TRBJ2-7,TRBV19,TGTGCCAGTAGTTCCAACGACGGATACGAGCAGTACTTC,CASSSNDGYEQYF
.,.,TRBJ1-2,TRBV12-3/TRBV12-4,TGTGCCAGCAGTTCCCAAAGGCCCCATGGCTACACCTTC,CASSSQRPHGYTF
.,TRBD2,TRBJ2-2,TRBV6-2/TRBV6-3,TGTGCCAGCAGTTACCCGGGGGGGGGAACGAACACCGGGGAGCTGTTTTTT,CASSYPGGGTNTGELFF
once,TRBD2,TRBJ2-5,TRBV19,TGTGCCACCTCGGGGGGGATGGAGACCCAGTACTTC,CATSGGMETQYF
.,.,TRBJ1-6,TRBV27,TGTGCCAGCAGGCCGCGCACCCTAAATTCACCCCTCCACTTT,CASRPRTLNSPLHF
once,TRBD1,TRBJ2-1,TRBV27,TGTGCCAGCAGTCTAAAGACAGGGGGTTCCGATGAGCAGTTCTTC,CASSLKTGGSDEQFF
.,.,TRBJ2-3,TRBV28,TGTGCCAGCAGTCCACCGGGCACAGATACGCAGTATTTT,CASSPPGTDTQYF
.,.,TRBJ1-1,TRBV6-6,TGTGCCAGCAGCCCAGTGGGGAGAGACCTCAACACTGAAGCTTTCTTT,CASSPVGRDLNTEAFF
.,.,TRBJ2-1,TRBV21-1,TGTGCCAGCAGCAAAGGCAACAGGGGGAGGGAGCAGTTCTTC,CASSKGNRGREQFF
.,.,TRBJ1-5,TRBV30,TGTGCCTGGAGTCACAGCGGCGGAAGATATAGCAATCAGCCCCAGCATTTT,CAWSHSGGRYSNQPQHF
.,.,TRBJ2-5,TRBV5-1,TGCGCCAGCAGCCAGCGACAGCCGAGGAGGGAGACCCAGTACTTC,CASSQRQPRRETQYF
.,.,TRBJ2-2,TRBV5-1,TGCGCCAGCAGCTTCTCCGATCCTGTAACCGGGGAGCTGTTTTTT,CASSFSDPVTGELFF
.,TRBD1,TRBJ1-4,TRBV4-1,TGCGCCAGCAGCCAAATCGGGACAGGGGATCAAAAACTGTTTTTT,CASSQIGTGDQKLFF
.,.,TRBJ2-5,TRBV4-2,TGTGCCAGCAGCCTCGCGGGGGCCGACGTGACCCAGTACTTC,CASSLAGADVTQYF
.,.,TRBJ2-2,TRBV6-1,TGTGCCAGCAGTGAAGCGGGCAGGATCACCGGGGAGCTGTTTTTT,CASSEAGRITGELFF
few,.,TRBJ1-2,TRBV12-3/TRBV12-4,TGTGCCAGCAGTTTCACTAACTATGGCTACACCTTC,CASSFTNYGYTF
.,TRBD2,TRBJ2-1,TRBV6-2/TRBV6-3,TGTGCCAGCAGTCTACCGGGACTAGCACGGAGCTCCTACAATGAGCAGTTCTTC,CASSLPGLARSSYNEQFF
.,.,TRBJ1-3,TRBV19,TGTGCCAGTACCCTGCGGGGCCTCTCTGGAAACACCATATATTTT,CASTLRGLSGNTIYF
.,TRBD1,TRBJ2-3,TRBV5-1,TGCGCCAGCAGCCCGGACAGGGAGCCAGATACGCAGTATTTT,CASSPDREPDTQYF
few,.,TRBJ1-1,TRBV19,TGTGCCAGTGCAGGGGTGAACACTGAAGCTTTCTTT,CASAGVNTEAFF
.,TRBD2,TRBJ2-5,TRBV5-4,TGTGCCAGCAGCTTGCGTCCGGGAGGGAAAGAGACCCAGTACTTC,CASSLRPGGKETQYF
.,TRBD1,TRBJ1-1,TRBV29-1,TGCAGCGTTGGTGGGGGACAGTTAGGCACTGAAGCTTTCTTT,CSVGGGQLGTEAFF
.,TRBD2,TRBJ2-3,TRBV2,TGTGCCAGCAGTGTTTTAGCGGGGTTCGACGATACGCAGTATTTT,CASSVLAGFDDTQYF
.,TRBD2,TRBJ2-7,TRBV5-1,TGCGCCAGCAGCGAGGGGCTAGCGGGAGGCCGCCCGCACGAGCAGTACTTC,CASSEGLAGGRPHEQYF
medium-sized,.,TRBJ1-2,TRBV14,TGTGCCAGCAGCCGGAGAGGGGGATCTCTTAGTGGCTACACCTTC,CASSRRGGSLSGYTF
.,.,TRBJ1-3,TRBV30,TGTGCCGAAGGGGGGACTGGAAACACCATATATTTT,CAEGGTGNTIYF